The clone carrying this T cell receptor (beta chain) was seen just once. The data belong to a study of technical replicates of blood from several donors. Sequenced by immunoSEQ multiplex PCR; TCRdb stores in-frame clones only, minus some. The sample consists of about 73,000 clones, more than 90% of them appearing once. Between the trimmed V and J ends, which lost 0 bases and 5 bases, there was a span of 8 bases. From germline, CDR1 is SGHDT and CDR2 YYEEEE. The CDR3 runs 13 residues. The chain uses TRBV5-6 and TRBJ1-1; no clear D gene. The sequence was collected from a human donor in good health. Some clones in this sample may be carry-over from other donors' samples. Material: PBMCs. CDR3 sequence: CASSLDLVTEAFF. In nucleotides, the CDR3 is TGTGCCAGCAGCTTGGACTTGGTGACTGAAGCTTTCTTT. The entire variable domain, with the rest obtained from reference TRBV5-6 and TRBJ1-1, is as follows: DAGVTQSPTHLIKTRGQQVTLRCSPKSGHDTVSWYQQALGQGPQFIFQYYEEEERQRGNFPDRFSGHQFPNYSSELNVNALLLGDSALYLCASSLDLVTEAFFGQGTRLTVV.